These 12 T cell receptor beta chains originate from one sample sequenced in a study of graft-versus-host responses after intestinal transplantation. The assay was immunoSEQ multiplex PCR, and TCRdb's table has in-frame clones only and misses some. Among roughly 120,000 clones listed, approximately 93% were seen once. These TCRs' antigens remain unknown. The sample consisted of unstimulated CD8+ T cells sorted from spleen or lymph node cells, taken before transplant. The receptors were sampled from a human donor who was the organ donor for an intestinal transplant.

The gene calls are TRBV30 and TRBJ2-3; D might be TRBD1 (5 bases). There are 12 residues in the CDR3. CDR1 is GTSNPN and CDR2 is SVGIG in the germline V gene (reference sequence). Trimming left V 5 bases short and J 6 bases short, with 12 bases between. CDR3 nucleotides: TGTGCCTGGGACGTACAGGCGGATACGCAGTATTTT. This sequence encodes CAWDVQADTQYF.

V gene TRBV12-5 combines with J gene TRBJ1-2; 7 bases are a match to TRBD1. Germline lookup yields CDR1 LGHNT and CDR2 FRNRAP. The CDR3 length is 15 residues. V lost 6 bases to trimming and J lost 2 bases; unmatched junction nucleotides: 9. In DNA form, the CDR3 reads TGTGCTAGTGGCCGACCGGGACAGTCAAACTATGGCTACACCTTC. Its translation: CASGRPGQSNYGYTF.

The chain links TRBV30 to TRBJ2-7, with D unresolved. The V and J ends lost 1 base and 2 bases respectively, with 18 bases between them. There are 16 residues in the CDR3. The V gene's germline CDR1 is GTSNPN and CDR2 SVGIG (reference sequence). CDR3: CAWSALTSGPPYEQYF. CDR3 sequence (DNA): TGTGCCTGGAGTGCCTTAACCTCCGGGCCCCCCTACGAGCAGTACTTC.

About this clone: One junction end disagrees with the germline gene, perhaps due to a read error. The chain carries TRBV27 and TRBJ2-7; TRBD1 matches at 9 bases. CDR1 MNHEY and CDR2 SMNVEV come from the germline V gene (reference sequence). The CDR3 is 16 residues long. Here the CDR3 DNA reads TGTGCCAGCAGTGTATCGGGACAGGGAGGCTCCTACGAGCAGTACTTC. It yields the protein CASSVSGQGGSYEQYF.

The chain is built from TRBV10-1 and TRBJ1-1; no definite D call. CDR3 length: 11 amino acids. Trimming took off 6 bases at V and 8 bases at J, with 10 bases between the two ends. CDR1 and CDR2 (germline): WNHNN, SYGVQD (reference sequence). CDR3 sequence reads: CASRGEEEAFF. The CDR3 region has the DNA TGCGCCAGCAGAGGTGAGGAGGAAGCTTTCTTT.

The chain links TRBV6-7 to TRBJ1-5, with D perhaps TRBD1 (6 bases). TRBV6-7 is annotated as an ORF whose role is uncertain. The CDR3 sequence is 17 residues long. The V gene lost 9 bases and the J gene lost 2 bases, with 23 bases spanning the gap. This CDR3 reads CASPLTPGVRRNQPQHF. The DNA for the CDR3 is TGTGCCAGTCCGTTAACCCCAGGGGTTAGGCGCAATCAGCCCCAGCATTTT.

CDR3 protein: CASSPEYGAYEQYF. For the CDR3, the DNA is TGTGCCAGCAGCCCCGAATACGGGGCATACGAGCAGTACTTC. The gene calls are TRBV7-9 and TRBJ2-7; tentatively, D is TRBD1 or TRBD2 (5 bases each). Trimming shortened V by 5 bases and J by 4 bases, and 15 bases separated the two germline ends. The CDR3 sequence is 14 residues long. The germline CDR1 and CDR2 sequences are SEHNR and FQNEAQ (reference sequence).

The rearrangement links TRBV4-1 to TRBJ2-3; 9 nucleotides agree with TRBD1. From germline, CDR1 is MGHRA and CDR2 YSYEKL. Trimming removed 6 bases from V and 2 bases from J; junction bases left unmatched: 3. The CDR3 sequence is 14 residues long. The CDR3, as DNA: TGCGCCAGCAGTGGGACAGGGAACACAGATACGCAGTATTTT. As protein: CASSGTGNTDTQYF.

The table lists this clone with a few counts. The chain joins TRBV2 to TRBJ1-4, with TRBD1 as a possible D gene (5 bases). The germline V gene has CDR1 SNHLY and CDR2 FYNNEI. The CDR3 extends over 12 amino acids. V shed 0 bases and J shed 12 bases, with 8 bases lying between them. The CDR3 is CASSEAMGQLFF. The DNA for the CDR3 is TGTGCCAGCAGTGAAGCGATGGGGCAACTGTTTTTT.

The chain recombines TRBV28 with TRBJ2-3, with 10 bases that match TRBD2. With V trimmed by 1 base and J by 2 bases, 6 bases remained unmatched. The CDR3 loop spans 17 amino acids. Per germline, CDR1 MDHEN and CDR2 SYDVKM. CDR3 DNA: TGTGCCAGCAGTTTATTTATACTAGCGGGATCCACAGATACGCAGTATTTT. Its protein is CASSLFILAGSTDTQYF. Supplemented by reference TRBV28 and TRBJ2-3, the full variable domain reads DVKVTQSSRYLVKRTGEKVFLECVQDMDHENMFWYRQDPGLGLRLIYFSYDVKMKEKGDIPEGYSVSREKKERFSLILESASTNQTSMYLCASSLFILAGSTDTQYFGPGTRLTVL.

The V and J genes are TRBV4-1 and TRBJ2-7; no clear D gene. The CDR3 loop spans 13 amino acids. V dropped 3 bases and J dropped 0 bases, with 6 bases sitting between them. CDR1 MGHRA and CDR2 YSYEKL come from the germline V gene. The CDR3 region is CASSQGGSYEQYF. The DNA of the CDR3 is TGCGCCAGCAGCCAGGGCGGCTCCTACGAGCAGTACTTC.

This sequence joins TRBV4-1 and TRBJ2-2; possibly TRBD2 for D (5 bases). This CDR3 spans 19 amino acids. The germline V and J ends were trimmed by 0 bases and 0 bases, with 17 bases remaining between them. Germline values: CDR1 MGHRA, CDR2 YSYEKL. The CDR3 DNA is TGCGCCAGCAGCCAAGACTTGATGGTTCTAGCAACGAACACCGGGGAGCTGTTTTTT. Its translation: CASSQDLMVLATNTGELFF.